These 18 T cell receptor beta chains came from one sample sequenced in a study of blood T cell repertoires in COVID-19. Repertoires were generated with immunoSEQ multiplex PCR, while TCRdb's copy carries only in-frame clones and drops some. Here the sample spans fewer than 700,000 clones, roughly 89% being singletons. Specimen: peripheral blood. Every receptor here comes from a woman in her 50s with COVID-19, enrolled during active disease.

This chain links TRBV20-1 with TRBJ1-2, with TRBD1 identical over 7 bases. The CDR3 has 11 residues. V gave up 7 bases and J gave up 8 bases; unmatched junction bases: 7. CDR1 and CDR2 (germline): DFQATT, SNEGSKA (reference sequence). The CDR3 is CSVRTGRGYTF. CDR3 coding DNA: TGCAGTGTCCGGACAGGTCGCGGCTACACCTTC.

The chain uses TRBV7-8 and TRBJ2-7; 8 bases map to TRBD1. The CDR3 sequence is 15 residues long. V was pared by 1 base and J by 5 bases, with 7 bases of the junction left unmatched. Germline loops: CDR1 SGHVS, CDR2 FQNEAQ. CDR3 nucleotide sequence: TGTGCCAGCAGCTTAGGGACAGGGCGAAAGGACGAGCAGTACTTC. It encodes CASSLGTGRKDEQYF.

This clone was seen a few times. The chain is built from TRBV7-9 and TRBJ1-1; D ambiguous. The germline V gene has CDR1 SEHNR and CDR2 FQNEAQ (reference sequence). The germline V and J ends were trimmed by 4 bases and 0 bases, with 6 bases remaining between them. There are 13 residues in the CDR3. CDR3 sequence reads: CASSSVMNTEAFF. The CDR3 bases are TGTGCCAGCAGCTCCGTTATGAACACTGAAGCTTTCTTT.

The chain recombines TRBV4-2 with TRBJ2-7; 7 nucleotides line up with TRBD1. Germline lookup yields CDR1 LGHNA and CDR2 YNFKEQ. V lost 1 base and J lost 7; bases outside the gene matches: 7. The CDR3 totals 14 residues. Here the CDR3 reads CASSQAGQTREQYF. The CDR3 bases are TGTGCCAGCAGCCAAGCGGGACAGACTCGAGAGCAGTACTTC.

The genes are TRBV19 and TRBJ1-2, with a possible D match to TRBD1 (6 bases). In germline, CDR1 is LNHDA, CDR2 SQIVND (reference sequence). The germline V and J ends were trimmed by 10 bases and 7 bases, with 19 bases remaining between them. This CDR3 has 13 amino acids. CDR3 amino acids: CATLDRTYGGYTF. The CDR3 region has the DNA TGTGCCACTCTTGACAGGACTTACGGTGGCTACACCTTC.

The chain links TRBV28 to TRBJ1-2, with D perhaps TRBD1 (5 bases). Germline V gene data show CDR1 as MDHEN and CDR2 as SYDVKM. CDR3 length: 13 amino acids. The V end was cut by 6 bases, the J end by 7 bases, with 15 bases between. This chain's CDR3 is CASSSARATGYTF. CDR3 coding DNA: TGTGCCAGCAGCTCCGCCAGGGCAACTGGCTACACCTTC.

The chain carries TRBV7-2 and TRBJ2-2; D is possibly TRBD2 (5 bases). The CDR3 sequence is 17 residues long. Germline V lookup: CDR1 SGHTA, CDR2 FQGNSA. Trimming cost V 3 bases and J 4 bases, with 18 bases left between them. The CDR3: CASSFLSAPAGTGELFF. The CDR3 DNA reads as TGTGCCAGCAGCTTCCTCTCCGCCCCGGCGGGCACCGGGGAGCTGTTTTTT.

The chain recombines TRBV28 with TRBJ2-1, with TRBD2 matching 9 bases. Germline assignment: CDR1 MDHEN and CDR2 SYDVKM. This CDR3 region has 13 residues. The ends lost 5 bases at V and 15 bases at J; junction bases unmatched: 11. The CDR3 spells CASSTSGLANAFF. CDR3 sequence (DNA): TGTGCCAGCAGTACCTCTGGACTAGCGAACGCGTTCTTC.

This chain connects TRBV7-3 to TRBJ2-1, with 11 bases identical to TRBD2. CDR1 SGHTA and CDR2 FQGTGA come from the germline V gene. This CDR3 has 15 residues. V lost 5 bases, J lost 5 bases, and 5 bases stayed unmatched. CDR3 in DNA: TGTGCCAGCAGCCGCGGGACTAGCGGACACAATGAGCAGTTCTTC. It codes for CASSRGTSGHNEQFF.

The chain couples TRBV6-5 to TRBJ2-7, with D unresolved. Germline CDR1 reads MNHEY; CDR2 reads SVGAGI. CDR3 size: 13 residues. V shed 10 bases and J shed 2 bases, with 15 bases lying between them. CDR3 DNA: TGTGCCACTTACCTTCCCAGGACCTACGAGCAGTACTTC. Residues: CATYLPRTYEQYF.

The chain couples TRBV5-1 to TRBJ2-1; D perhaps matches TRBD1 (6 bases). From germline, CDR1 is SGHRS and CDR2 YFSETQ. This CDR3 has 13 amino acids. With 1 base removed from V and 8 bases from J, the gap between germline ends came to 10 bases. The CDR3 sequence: CASSLRGGYEQFF. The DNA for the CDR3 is TGCGCCAGCAGCTTGAGAGGGGGATATGAGCAGTTCTTC.

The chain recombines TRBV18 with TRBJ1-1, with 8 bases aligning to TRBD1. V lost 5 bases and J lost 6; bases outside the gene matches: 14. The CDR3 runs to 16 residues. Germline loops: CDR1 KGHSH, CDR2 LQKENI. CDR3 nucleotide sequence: TGTGCCAGCTCAGTATACAGGGGGGCCTTAGGGCCTGAAGCTTTCTTT. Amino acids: CASSVYRGALGPEAFF.

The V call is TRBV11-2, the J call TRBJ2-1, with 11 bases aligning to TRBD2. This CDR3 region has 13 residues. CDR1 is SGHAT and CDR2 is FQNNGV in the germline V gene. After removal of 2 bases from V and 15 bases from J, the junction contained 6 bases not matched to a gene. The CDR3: CASSLTRLAGLFF. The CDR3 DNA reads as TGTGCCAGCAGCTTAACCCGACTAGCGGGGCTGTTCTTC.

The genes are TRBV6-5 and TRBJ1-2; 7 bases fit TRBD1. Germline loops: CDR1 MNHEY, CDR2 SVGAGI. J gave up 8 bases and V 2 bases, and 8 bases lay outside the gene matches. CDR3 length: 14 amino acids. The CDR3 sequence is CASSYEGAVGGYTF. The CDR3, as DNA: TGTGCCAGCAGTTACGAGGGGGCTGTGGGGGGCTACACCTTC.

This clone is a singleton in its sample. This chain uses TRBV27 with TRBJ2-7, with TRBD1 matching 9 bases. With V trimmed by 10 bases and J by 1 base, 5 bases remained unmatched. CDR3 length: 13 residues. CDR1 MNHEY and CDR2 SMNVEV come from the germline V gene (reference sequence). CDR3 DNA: TGTGCCACCGGGACAGGGATATCCTACGAGCAGTACTTC. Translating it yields CATGTGISYEQYF.

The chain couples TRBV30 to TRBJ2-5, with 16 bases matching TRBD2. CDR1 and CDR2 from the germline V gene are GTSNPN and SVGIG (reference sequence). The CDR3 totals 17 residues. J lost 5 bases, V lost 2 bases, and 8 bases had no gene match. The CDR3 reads CAWSIGTSGGAEETQYF. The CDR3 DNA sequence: TGTGCCTGGAGTATCGGGACTAGCGGGGGGGCGGAGGAGACCCAGTACTTC.

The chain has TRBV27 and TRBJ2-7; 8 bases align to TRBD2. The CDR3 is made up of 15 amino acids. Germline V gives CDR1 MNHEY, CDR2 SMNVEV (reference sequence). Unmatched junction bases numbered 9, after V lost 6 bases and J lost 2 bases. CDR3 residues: CASSTLSGAPYEQYF. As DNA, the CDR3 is TGTGCCAGCAGCACCCTTAGCGGGGCCCCCTACGAGCAGTACTTC.

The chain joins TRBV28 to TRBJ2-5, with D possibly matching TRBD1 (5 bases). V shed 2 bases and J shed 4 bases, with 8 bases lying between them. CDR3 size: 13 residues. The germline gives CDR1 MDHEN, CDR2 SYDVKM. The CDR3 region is CASSLGQLETQYF. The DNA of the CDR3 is TGTGCCAGCAGTTTAGGACAATTAGAGACCCAGTACTTC.